Below are 28 T cell receptor beta chains sequenced from a single sample in a study of monozygotic twins with inflammatory bowel disease. Reanalyzing the 5' RACE reads, TCRdb keeps one entry per CDR3 protein, without DNA. The table gives more than 300,000 distinct CDR3 sequences; the top ten clones make up 2.5% to 3% of it. The sample was blood. Receptors were obtained from a human donor with ulcerative colitis or Crohn's disease, or a healthy co-twin of an affected twin (not recorded which).

This chain links TRBV9 with TRBJ2-1; TCRdb designates TRBD1, a call that cannot be tested without DNA. The CDR3 consists of 17 residues. Germline assignment: CDR1 SGDLS and CDR2 YYNGEE. This CDR3 is CASSVARDRSSYNEQFF. The full variable domain, rest sourced from reference TRBV9 and TRBJ2-1, is DSGVTQTPKHLITATGQRVTLRCSPRSGDLSVYWYQQSLDQGLQFLIQYYNGEERAKGNILERFSAQQFPDLHSELNLSSLELGDSALYFCASSVARDRSSYNEQFFGPGTRLTVL.

This chain uses TRBV10-3 with TRBJ2-7. Germline CDR1 and CDR2: ENHRY and SYGVKD. The CDR3 sequence is 13 residues long. CDR3 sequence: CAISTGSPYEQYF.

The chain links TRBV2 to TRBJ1-6. This CDR3 contains 13 residues. Germline loops: CDR1 SNHLY, CDR2 FYNNEI. This CDR3 reads CASSVTATSPLHF.

The genes are TRBV30 and TRBJ2-7; no DNA is available, so the TRBD1 call from TCRdb remains unchecked. Germline V gives CDR1 GTSNPN, CDR2 SVGIG (reference sequence). The CDR3 has 18 amino acids. The CDR3 reads CAWHSGDRGPKSIYEQYF.

The chain couples TRBV4-1 to TRBJ2-7. The CDR3 covers 15 residues. Germline V gene data show CDR1 as MGHRA and CDR2 as YSYEKL. The CDR3 here is CASSQDLPSSYEQYF.

This chain links TRBV7-9 with TRBJ2-1; checking the TCRdb D call of TRBD2 is not possible without DNA. The CDR3 runs to 13 residues. Germline V gene data show CDR1 as SEHNR and CDR2 as FQNEAQ (reference sequence). CDR3 region: CASSFPAAHEQFF.

J is TRBJ2-7 and V is TRBV29-1; the TCRdb call, TRBD1, lacks DNA for checking. In germline, CDR1 is SQVTM, CDR2 ANQGSEA. The CDR3 is 13 residues long. Here the CDR3 reads CSALGGYPYEQYF.

The chain employs TRBV5-1 and TRBJ2-5. Germline assignment: CDR1 SGHRS and CDR2 YFSETQ. The CDR3 length is 13 residues. CDR3 residues: CASSIRNQETQYF.

The chain employs TRBV7-9 and TRBJ1-5; the D gene TCRdb calls, TRBD1, cannot be checked with no DNA. Germline V gives CDR1 SEHNR, CDR2 FQNEAQ (reference sequence). The CDR3 runs to 16 residues. The CDR3 sequence is CASSQSQGSGNQPQHF.

This chain links TRBV7-2 with TRBJ2-3. CDR3 length: 15 amino acids. In germline, CDR1 is SGHTA, CDR2 FQGNSA. CDR3 sequence: CASSLRASSTDTQYF. Based on the CDR3 plus reference TRBV7-2 and TRBJ2-3, the full variable domain is GAGVSQSPSNKVTEKGKDVELRCDPISGHTALYWYRQSLGQGLEFLIYFQGNSAPDKSGLPSDRFSAERTGGSVSTLTIQRTQQEDSAVYLCASSLRASSTDTQYFGPGTRLTVL.

The rearrangement uses TRBV12-3 or TRBV12-4 and TRBJ2-1; TCRdb designates TRBD1, a call that cannot be tested without DNA. The CDR3 spans 14 residues. The CDR3 region is CASSFVGGAGEQFF.

The chain carries TRBV19 and TRBJ2-5; TCRdb names TRBD1, which stays unverified in the absence of DNA. Germline V CDR1 and CDR2: LNHDA, SQIVND (reference sequence). The CDR3 spans 16 residues. The CDR3 loop is CASSTGREGIQETQYF.

V and J are TRBV7-3 and TRBJ2-3; TCRdb's D call, TRBD1, is unchecked because there is no DNA. The germline V gene encodes CDR1 SGHTA and CDR2 FQGTGA. The CDR3 length is 15 residues. The chain's CDR3 is CASSRNGGIFDTQYF.

The chain uses TRBV15 and TRBJ2-1. CDR3 size: 13 residues. From germline, CDR1 is LNHNV and CDR2 YYDKDF (reference sequence). The CDR3 loop is CATSRVLYNEQFF.

V gene TRBV6-1 combines with J gene TRBJ1-4; lacking DNA, the TRBD1 call made by TCRdb goes unchecked. The CDR3 is 13 residues long. The germline CDR1 and CDR2 sequences are MNHNS and SASEGT. The chain's CDR3 is CASSEVLGGKLFF.

CDR3 in amino acids: CASSYWRSDTQYF. The V gene is TRBV6-5, the J gene TRBJ2-3. The CDR3 has 13 amino acids. The germline V gene encodes CDR1 MNHEY and CDR2 SVGAGI.

This chain uses TRBV7-2 with TRBJ2-5; the D call from TCRdb, TRBD2, cannot be confirmed without DNA. The CDR3 extends over 17 amino acids. Germline loops: CDR1 SGHTA, CDR2 FQGNSA. The CDR3: CASSLQTTSGGWETQYF.

V and J are TRBV20-1 and TRBJ2-7; TCRdb proposes TRBD1, but this gene call is untestable without DNA. Germline V gene lookup returns CDR1 DFQATT and CDR2 SNEGSKA (reference sequence). The CDR3 spans 11 residues. The CDR3: CSSPEYHEQYF.

V and J are TRBV6-9 and TRBJ2-1; TCRdb calls TRBD1, which cannot be checked without DNA. This CDR3 has 16 residues. From germline, CDR1 is MNHGY and CDR2 SVAAGI. The chain's CDR3 is CASRTQGAERYTEQFF.

The chain is built from TRBV19 and TRBJ1-5; TCRdb reports TRBD1, a call that lacks DNA to check it against. Germline CDR1 LNHDA, CDR2 SQIVND (reference sequence). The CDR3 consists of 16 residues. The CDR3: CASSIDAGTVMQPQHF.

The chain recombines TRBV7-2 with TRBJ2-5; the TCRdb call, TRBD1, lacks DNA for checking. The length of the CDR3 is 13 residues. CDR1 is SGHTA and CDR2 is FQGNSA in the germline V gene. CDR3 region: CARGGGGGETQYF.

The gene calls are TRBV6-5 and TRBJ2-7; TCRdb's D gene call, TRBD1, goes unchecked for lack of DNA. CDR1 MNHEY and CDR2 SVGAGI come from the germline V gene. CDR3 size: 15 residues. The CDR3 sequence: CASSWDSQSSYEQYF.

The V gene is TRBV7-6, the J gene TRBJ2-7. This CDR3 has 14 amino acids. Germline V gives CDR1 SGHVS, CDR2 FNYEAQ. The CDR3 is CASSSGARHYEQYF.

The rearrangement uses TRBV7-2 and TRBJ2-2. Germline assignment: CDR1 SGHTA and CDR2 FQGNSA. The CDR3 has 15 residues. The CDR3 region is CASSLLISFGGELFF.

The rearrangement links TRBV5-1 to TRBJ1-6; TCRdb's assignment of TRBD1 cannot be checked, as there is no DNA. The CDR3 consists of 17 residues. Germline-derived CDR1 and CDR2 are SGHRS and YFSETQ. This chain's CDR3 is CASSLGTGTGYNSPLHF.

The chain employs TRBV29-1 and TRBJ2-7; TCRdb lists TRBD1, though no DNA is available to test this call. Germline V lookup: CDR1 SQVTM, CDR2 ANQGSEA. This CDR3 is 13 amino acids long. The CDR3 loop reads CSVELDRTYEQYF.

This rearrangement joins TRBV9 to TRBJ2-1; no DNA is available, so the TRBD2 call from TCRdb remains unchecked. Germline-derived CDR1 and CDR2 are SGDLS and YYNGEE. There are 15 residues in the CDR3. CDR3 amino acids: CASSAGGKTYNEQFF.

CDR3 amino acids: CASSLGTGTRGGYTF. The chain joins TRBV5-1 to TRBJ1-2; TCRdb's D call, TRBD1, is unchecked because there is no DNA. CDR1 and CDR2 from the germline V gene are SGHRS and YFSETQ. CDR3 size: 15 residues. The whole variable domain, remainder taken from reference TRBV5-1 and TRBJ1-2, is KAGVTQTPRYLIKTRGQQVTLSCSPISGHRSVSWYQQTPGQGLQFLFEYFSETQRNKGNFPGRFSGRQFSNSRSEMNVSTLELGDSALYLCASSLGTGTRGGYTFGSGTRLTVV.